The rows below give T cell receptor beta chains drawn from one sample of a study of blood T cell repertoires in COVID-19. Using immunoSEQ multiplex PCR, the repertoire was profiled, and TCRdb retains in-frame clones only, with some absent. The sample has around 24,000 clones, under 90% seen once. Sample: peripheral blood. Every receptor here comes from a woman aged 70-85 years with active COVID-19. Both conserved end residues are part of each CDR3. The D gene is left open where the match is weak. Some rows have no size entry. The others give once, few or many, or a class for an expanded clone.

>TRBV19|once|-|TRBJ1-1
TGTGCCACCCACAAGAACACTGAAGCTTTCTTT
CATHKNTEAFF
>TRBV12-5|-|TRBD2|TRBJ2-1
TGTGCTAGTGGTTTTTCGACTAGCGGGGCCTCCTACAATGAGCAGTTCTTC
CASGFSTSGASYNEQFF
>TRBV7-3|-|TRBD2|TRBJ2-1
TGTGCCAGCAGCTTATCGGGGGGGCCATTTAATGAGCAGTTCTTC
CASSLSGGPFNEQFF
>TRBV5-5|-|-|TRBJ1-6
TGTGCCAGCAGCTTGGAGGTTGGGGCTAATTCACCCCTCCACTTT
CASSLEVGANSPLHF
>TRBV4-2|-|TRBD2|TRBJ2-7
TGTGCCAGCAGCCCAGCCCTAGCGGGGGGTAGCTCCTACGAGCAGTACTTC
CASSPALAGGSSYEQYF
>TRBV6-2/TRBV6-3|-|TRBD1|TRBJ2-1
TGTGCCAGCAGTTCTCCGGGACAGGGACCCAATGAGCAGTTCTTC
CASSSPGQGPNEQFF
>TRBV7-8|-|TRBD1|TRBJ1-5
TGTGCCAGCAGCTTAGCAGGGGGCTTCAATCAGCCCCAGCATTTT
CASSLAGGFNQPQHF
>TRBV3-1/TRBV3-2|-|-|TRBJ2-1
TGTGCCAGCAGCCTACTCGGGGGATACAATGAGCAGTTCTTC
CASSLLGGYNEQFF
>TRBV2|-|-|TRBJ2-6
TGTGCCAGGGGCGGGATAGGGGCGATCTCTGGGGCCAACGTCCTGACTTTC
CARGGIGAISGANVLTF
>TRBV13|-|TRBD1|TRBJ1-2
TGTGCCAGCAGCTTAGGATGGGGACAGAACTATGGCTACACCTTC
CASSLGWGQNYGYTF
>TRBV11-1|-|-|TRBJ2-5
TGTGCCAGCAGCCAGGGGCTGGGTGGCCTGAGGGAGACCCAGTACTTC
CASSQGLGGLRETQYF
>TRBV10-3|-|-|TRBJ2-1
TGTGCCATCAGTGAGTCGATCGGGGGTAGGAACAATGAGCAGTTCTTC
CAISESIGGRNNEQFF
>TRBV25-1|-|-|TRBJ1-2
TGTGCCAGCAGTGAAACAGGGTGGGGCTATGGCTACACCTTC
CASSETGWGYGYTF
>TRBV7-2|-|-|TRBJ2-3
TGTGCCAGCAGCTTACGGATGCGAGGAGATACGCAGTATTTT
CASSLRMRGDTQYF
>TRBV28|-|-|TRBJ2-3
TGTGCCAGCAGAATCGGGACAACACAGGCGTATTTT
CASRIGTTQAYF
>TRBV27|once|TRBD1|TRBJ2-7
TGTGCCAGCAGTTCGAGACAGGGGCCCTACGAGCAGTACTTC
CASSSRQGPYEQYF
>TRBV3-1/TRBV3-2|-|-|TRBJ2-5
TGTGCCAGCAGCCATATCGGGGAGACCCAGTACTTC
CASSHIGETQYF
>TRBV7-6|-|TRBD2|TRBJ2-3
TGTGCCAGCAGCTTGGTGGGACTAGCGCGACCAGATACGCAGTATTTT
CASSLVGLARPDTQYF
>TRBV3-1/TRBV3-2|-|TRBD1|TRBJ2-7
TGTGCCAGCAGCCAAGCTAAGGGGGCGTACGAGCAGTACTTC
CASSQAKGAYEQYF
>TRBV2|once|TRBD1|TRBJ2-7
TGTGCCAGCAGAGGACAGGGTCCCCACGAGCAGTACTTC
CASRGQGPHEQYF
>TRBV11-1|-|TRBD1|TRBJ2-2
TGTGCCAGCAGCTTGACAGGGGCGCCCGGGGAGCTGTTTTTT
CASSLTGAPGELFF
>TRBV2|-|TRBD1|TRBJ2-7
TGTGCCAGGAAGGGCGACAGGGCCCACGAGCAGTACTTC
CARKGDRAHEQYF
>TRBV21-1|-|-|TRBJ1-2
TGTGCCAGCCTCGGACAGGGGGGGTTTAGAGGCTACACCTTC
CASLGQGGFRGYTF